These 9 T cell receptor beta chains originate from one sample sequenced in a study of Ad26.COV2.S vaccination and SARS-CoV-2 variants (dated by TCRdb to about 2021). The treatment or condition label on this specimen signifies: some 19 received Ad26.COV2.S at low or high dose, single or two shots; 5 received placebo; per-sample allocation not given. Repertoires of vaccine and placebo recipients were sequenced from samples taken on day 63 after the first injection. The method behind the library was the immunoSEQ multiplex PCR assay. TCRdb's version of the immuneACCESS table is confined to in-frame rearrangements and falls short of the full clone set. An unresolved V gene accounts for under half of the shortfall where checked; the remainder is of unknown origin. The sample table lists 300,000 to 350,000 clones, roughly 90% of them with a count of one. 4.5% to 5.5% of the sample is taken by the ten largest.

Source: peripheral blood, taken in a trial of Ad26.COV2.S vaccine versus placebo. Receptors were obtained from a person between 18 and 59 years old who received the Ad26.COV2.S COVID-19 vaccine or a placebo.

This chain links TRBV29-1 with TRBJ1-3; TRBD1 matches at 8 bases. Germline V gives CDR1 SQVTM, CDR2 ANQGSEA. The CDR3 has 15 residues. The J segment lost 2 bases and the V segment lost 6 bases, leaving 9 bases of the junction unmatched. CDR3 loop: CSVAIGQGAGNTIYF. The CDR3 coding sequence is TGCAGCGTCGCAATTGGACAGGGTGCTGGAAACACCATATATTTT.

A single count supports this clone. The chain is built from TRBV7-2 and TRBJ1-1; no clear D. Germline V CDR1 and CDR2: SGHTA, FQGNSA. This CDR3 has 15 residues. V was clipped by 1 base and J by 1 base, with 10 bases between them. CDR3: CASSLGSRQNTEAFF. The CDR3 bases are TGTGCCAGCAGCTTAGGATCGCGACAGAACACTGAAGCTTTCTTT.

The rearrangement joins TRBV18 to TRBJ2-7; D assignment may be TRBD1 or TRBD2 (6 bases each). Germline V gene sequence: CDR1 KGHSH, CDR2 LQKENI. CDR3 size: 16 residues. The CDR3 nucleotides are TGTGCCAGCTCACCAGGTCGTAACAGGGACTCCAACGAGCAGTACGTC. This codes for CASSPGRNRDSNEQYV.

This sequence joins TRBV7-2 and TRBJ1-2; no clear D. The CDR3 is 12 residues long. V was clipped by 7 bases and J by 8 bases, with 14 bases between them. CDR1 SGHTA and CDR2 FQGNSA come from the germline V gene. The CDR3 spells CASTLALGGYTF. In DNA form, the CDR3 reads TGTGCCAGCACCCTGGCTCTTGGAGGCTACACCTTC.

The J gene is TRBJ1-2, the V gene TRBV19; TRBD1 is a possible D gene (6 bases). Trimming shortened V by 9 bases and J by 3 bases, and 17 bases separated the two germline ends. The CDR3 has 14 residues. CDR1 is LNHDA, CDR2 SQIVND, per germline (reference sequence). The DNA of the CDR3 is TGTGCCAGCTACAATACAGGGAAGGACTATGGCTACACCTTC. Its protein product is CASYNTGKDYGYTF.

This clone was seen more than once but under ten times. The V gene is TRBV10-1, the J gene TRBJ2-3; the D gene is possibly TRBD2 (6 bases). Germline V lookup: CDR1 WNHNN, CDR2 SYGVQD (reference sequence). Deletions cut 0 bases from V and 10 bases from J, with 8 bases between. This CDR3 comprises 12 residues. For the CDR3, the DNA is TGCGCCAGCAGTGAGTCGGACTATGCGCAGTATTTT. This codes for CASSESDYAQYF.

The J gene is TRBJ1-1, the V gene TRBV7-6; the match to TRBD1 covers 7 bases. The trim removed 1 base at V and 5 bases at J, leaving 7 bases unmatched. The CDR3 loop spans 15 amino acids. Germline V CDR1 and CDR2: SGHVS, FNYEAQ. CDR3 region: CASSLVPGGYTEAFF. CDR3 in DNA: TGTGCCAGCAGCTTAGTTCCAGGGGGTTATACTGAAGCTTTCTTT. The full variable domain, with the rest looked up from reference TRBV7-6 and TRBJ1-1, is GAGVSQSPRYKVTKRGQDVALRCDPISGHVSLYWYRQALGQGPEFLTYFNYEAQQDKSGLPNDRFSAERPEGSISTLTIQRTEQRDSAMYRCASSLVPGGYTEAFFGQGTRLTVV.

In this sample, this clone turned up once. The chain employs TRBV18 and TRBJ1-1; the D gene is possibly TRBD1 (6 bases). The CDR3 sequence is 14 residues long. The V and J ends lost 2 bases and 1 base respectively, with 8 bases between them. The germline CDR1 and CDR2 sequences are KGHSH and LQKENI. CDR3 sequence (DNA): TGTGCCAGCTCACCAGGGACACAGAACACTGAAGCTTTCTTT. Its protein product is CASSPGTQNTEAFF.

CDR3 region: CASSSIPDTGELFF. In nucleotides, the CDR3 is TGTGCCAGCAGTTCCATCCCCGACACCGGGGAGCTGTTTTTT. The V call is TRBV27, the J call TRBJ2-2; D gene ambiguous. CDR3 length: 14 amino acids. Germline CDR1 reads MNHEY; CDR2 reads SMNVEV (reference sequence). V lost 4 bases and J lost 3, with 9 bases in between.